One sample yielded the 12 T cell receptor beta chains listed below, sequenced in a study of radiotherapy plus CTLA-4 blockade in lung cancer. TCRdb keeps only in-frame clones here, not all; method: immunoSEQ multiplex PCR. The sample lists approximately 35,000 clones; around 85% were seen once. The sample consisted of peripheral blood, taken from a patient treated with radiotherapy plus ipilimumab. Receptors were obtained from a human donor with non-small cell lung cancer who had stable disease on radiotherapy plus ipilimumab.

The rearrangement links TRBV19 to TRBJ2-6, with 10 bases identical to TRBD2. CDR1 and CDR2 (germline): LNHDA, SQIVND (reference sequence). V was clipped by 3 bases and J by 2 bases; unmatched bases: 13. This CDR3 has 20 amino acids. The CDR3 loop reads CASSMASGLAGEPGANVLTF. Written as DNA, the CDR3 is TGTGCCAGTAGTATGGCGTCCGGGCTAGCGGGAGAACCTGGGGCCAACGTCCTGACTTTC. The entire variable domain, with the rest obtained from reference TRBV19 and TRBJ2-6, is as follows: DGGITQSPKYLFRKEGQNVTLSCEQNLNHDAMYWYRQDPGQGLRLIYYSQIVNDFQKGDIAEGYSVSREKKESFPLTVTSAQKNPTAFYLCASSMASGLAGEPGANVLTFGAGSRLTVL.

The gene calls are TRBV28 and TRBJ2-7; D not resolved. Trimming pared 5 bases from V and 3 bases from J, leaving 5 bases between. Germline CDR1 is MDHEN and CDR2 is SYDVKM. This CDR3 region has 11 residues. This CDR3 is CASSPGYEQYF. The CDR3 DNA follows: TGTGCCAGCAGTCCAGGCTACGAGCAGTACTTC.

J is TRBJ2-4 and V is TRBV28, with TRBD2 matching 11 bases. CDR1 MDHEN and CDR2 SYDVKM come from the germline V gene. CDR3 length: 17 residues. V was pared by 5 bases and J by 10 bases, with 16 bases of the junction left unmatched. The CDR3 nucleotides read TGTGCCAGCAGTGAAAGCGTACTAGCGGGAGTTGACGGGATTCAGTACTTC. Translated: CASSESVLAGVDGIQYF.

This chain links TRBV28 with TRBJ2-7, with D possibly TRBD2 on 6 matching bases. The V and J ends lost 4 bases and 2 bases respectively, with 15 bases between them. Germline CDR1 MDHEN, CDR2 SYDVKM. CDR3 length: 15 residues. The CDR3: CASSYSWREAYEQYF. Here the CDR3 DNA reads TGTGCCAGCAGTTACTCCTGGAGGGAGGCCTACGAGCAGTACTTC.

The genes are TRBV4-2 and TRBJ2-1, with 13 bases fitting TRBD2. Germline V gene sequence: CDR1 LGHNA, CDR2 YNFKEQ. This CDR3 has 17 residues. Trimming at V came to 4 bases and at J to 4 bases, leaving 7 bases not matched to a gene. The CDR3 reads CASSRGLAGEAYNEQFF. CDR3 nucleotides: TGTGCCAGCAGCCGTGGACTAGCGGGAGAGGCGTACAATGAGCAGTTCTTC.

DNA for the CDR3: TGCAGCGTTGCCGGGAGCAGCCCACAAGAGACCCAGTACTTC. It specifies CSVAGSSPQETQYF. The gene calls are TRBV29-1 and TRBJ2-5, with D tentatively TRBD2 (6 bases). This CDR3 region has 14 residues. V was pared by 4 bases and J by 2 bases, with 14 bases between. CDR1 is SQVTM and CDR2 is ANQGSEA in the germline V gene.

A single count supports this clone. The chain has TRBV2 and TRBJ2-7; perhaps TRBD2 as D (5 bases). V was pared by 4 bases and J by 2 bases, with 21 bases between. The CDR3 totals 17 residues. Germline CDR1 and CDR2: SNHLY and FYNNEI. The CDR3 bases are TGTGCCAGCAGTGTTTCCCTTTTAGGACTGTGGGCCTACGAGCAGTACTTC. It specifies CASSVSLLGLWAYEQYF.

The CDR3 coding sequence is TGTGCCAGCAGCCTGGTGAGGGAGGGGAAATACAATGAGCAGTTCTTC. This encodes CASSLVREGKYNEQFF. The genes are TRBV7-3 and TRBJ2-1, with 7 bases matching TRBD2. There are 16 residues in the CDR3. The V gene end was trimmed by 5 bases and the J gene end by 4 bases; junction bases not matched to a gene: 11. Germline V CDR1 and CDR2: SGHTA, FQGTGA.

This chain joins TRBV5-6 and TRBJ1-5, with D perhaps TRBD1 (6 bases). The CDR3 length is 13 residues. The ends were cut back, 5 bases at V and 4 bases at J, with 10 bases in the middle. Germline assignment: CDR1 SGHDT and CDR2 YYEEEE. CDR3 region: CASSYRENQPQHF. The CDR3 nucleotides are TGTGCCAGCAGTTACAGGGAGAATCAGCCCCAGCATTTT.

The sample holds a few counts of this clone. V is TRBV19 and J is TRBJ2-6, with 7 bases that match TRBD1. This CDR3 comprises 15 residues. Trimming removed 9 bases from V and 0 bases from J; junction bases left unmatched: 5. The germline gives CDR1 LNHDA, CDR2 SQIVND (reference sequence). CDR3 sequence (DNA): TGTGCCAGCGGACAGGTGCCCTCTGGGGCCAACGTCCTGACTTTC. This gives the protein CASGQVPSGANVLTF.

This chain joins TRBV5-1 and TRBJ2-4, with TRBD2 identical over 7 bases. The CDR3 sequence is 16 residues long. Germline V CDR1 and CDR2: SGHRS, YFSETQ. J gave up 2 bases and V 4 bases, and 9 bases lay outside the gene matches. CDR3 DNA sequence: TGCGCCAGCAGCGATAGCTCGGGGGGAACCAAAAACATTCAGTACTTC. Translating gives CASSDSSGGTKNIQYF.

The CDR3 region is CASSLARVGESPSTDTQYF. The CDR3 DNA reads as TGTGCCAGCAGCTTAGCGAGGGTTGGGGAATCCCCTAGCACAGATACGCAGTATTTT. The V gene is TRBV7-8, the J gene TRBJ2-3, with a weak D call TRBD2 (5 bases). V lost 0 bases, J lost 0 bases, and 19 bases lay in between. The CDR3 extends over 19 amino acids. The germline V gene encodes CDR1 SGHVS and CDR2 FQNEAQ.